The 29 T cell receptor beta chains presented below share a single source sample, sequenced in a study of T cell repertoires in ileal Crohn's disease. The protocol was immunoSEQ multiplex PCR, while the TCRdb copy is restricted to in-frame clones and leaves out a portion. Counted here are about 15,000 clones, roughly 85% occurring once; the ten biggest clones make up around 5.8%. The specimen sequenced was ileal tissue. The origin of the receptors is an adult with Crohn's disease.

V gene TRBV9 combines with J gene TRBJ2-1, with D uncertain. Trimming stripped 3 bases from V and 4 bases from J, with 11 bases between. Germline V gene lookup returns CDR1 SGDLS and CDR2 YYNGEE. This CDR3 is built from 14 residues. The CDR3: CASSAEEAYNEQFF. The CDR3 DNA sequence: TGTGCCAGCAGCGCCGAAGAAGCTTACAATGAGCAGTTCTTC.

This clone was seen a few times. The chain couples TRBV7-2 to TRBJ2-7; 9 bases line up with TRBD1. Germline-derived CDR1 and CDR2 are SGHTA and FQGNSA. With 5 bases clipped from V and 5 bases from J, the junction kept 13 bases outside the gene matches. The CDR3 has 16 amino acids. The CDR3: CASSLVPGTGTHEQYF. In DNA, the CDR3 is TGTGCCAGCAGCCTCGTTCCCGGGACAGGGACACACGAGCAGTACTTC.

The chain joins TRBV6-5 to TRBJ1-2; 7 bases fit TRBD1. CDR1 MNHEY and CDR2 SVGAGI come from the germline V gene. J was trimmed by 2 bases and V by 6 bases; bases with no gene match: 3. This CDR3 spans 13 amino acids. CDR3 sequence (DNA): TGTGCCAGCAGGACGACAGGGAACTATGGCTACACCTTC. The encoded protein is CASRTTGNYGYTF.

This chain links TRBV5-1 with TRBJ1-1, with 8 bases fitting TRBD1. Per germline, CDR1 SGHRS and CDR2 YFSETQ. V was clipped by 4 bases and J by 4 bases; unmatched bases: 3. This CDR3 has 13 amino acids. CDR3 in DNA: TGCGCCAGCAGCCCGGACAGGGCCACTGAAGCTTTCTTT. It encodes CASSPDRATEAFF. The full variable domain, completed using reference TRBV5-1 and TRBJ1-1, is KAGVTQTPRYLIKTRGQQVTLSCSPISGHRSVSWYQQTPGQGLQFLFEYFSETQRNKGNFPGRFSGRQFSNSRSEMNVSTLELGDSALYLCASSPDRATEAFFGQGTRLTVV.

This chain joins TRBV10-3 and TRBJ2-7; 9 bases line up with TRBD1. The CDR3 length is 18 residues. Germline CDR1 ENHRY, CDR2 SYGVKD. V was pared by 0 bases and J by 9 bases, with 18 bases of the junction left unmatched. CDR3 bases: TGTGCCATCAGTGAGTCGAAATATTCCGGACAGGGGAATCGAGGGCAGTACTTC. It codes for CAISESKYSGQGNRGQYF.

V is TRBV27 and J is TRBJ2-3, with 10 bases that match TRBD2. CDR3 size: 14 residues. Germline V gene data show CDR1 as MNHEY and CDR2 as SMNVEV (reference sequence). The V and J ends lost 8 bases and 2 bases, in that order; junction bases with no gene match: 4. CDR3 region: CASRLAGFTDTQYF. In DNA form, the CDR3 reads TGTGCCAGCCGACTAGCGGGTTTCACAGATACGCAGTATTTT.

This clone has only a few counts. The chain links TRBV10-3 to TRBJ2-7; 9 bases agree with TRBD2. The CDR3 consists of 13 residues. From germline, CDR1 is ENHRY and CDR2 SYGVKD. The J segment lost 1 base and the V segment lost 7 bases, leaving 2 bases of the junction unmatched. The CDR3 is CAIKTSGSYEQYF. The CDR3 nucleotides read TGTGCCATCAAGACTAGCGGTTCCTACGAGCAGTACTTC.

The chain employs TRBV10-2 and TRBJ2-5; D is perhaps TRBD1 (5 bases). V was pared by 6 bases and J by 3 bases, with 8 bases between. CDR3 size: 12 residues. The V gene's germline CDR1 is WSHSY and CDR2 SAAADI. The CDR3 loop is CASRTEKETQYF. As DNA, the CDR3 is TGCGCCAGCAGGACAGAAAAAGAGACCCAGTACTTC.

This clone has just a few counts. The V gene is TRBV4-2, the J gene TRBJ2-2, with D maybe TRBD2 (6 bases). Trimming cost V 0 bases and J 6 bases, with 17 bases left between them. The CDR3 runs to 17 residues. Germline CDR1 and CDR2: LGHNA and YNFKEQ. The CDR3 DNA reads as TGTGCCAGCAGCCAAGATATGGAGGGATGGAGGTCCGGGGAGCTGTTTTTT. It yields the protein CASSQDMEGWRSGELFF.

V gene TRBV6-1 combines with J gene TRBJ1-6; D possibly corresponds to TRBD1 (6 bases). This CDR3 contains 17 residues. V gave up 4 bases and J gave up 2 bases, with 15 bases separating them. Germline-derived CDR1 and CDR2 are MNHNS and SASEGT. The CDR3 DNA is TGTGCCAGCAGTGTCGACAGGTCGCGGACCTATAATTCACCCCTCCACTTT. Translating gives CASSVDRSRTYNSPLHF.

The V call is TRBV4-1, the J call TRBJ2-7; 7 bases fit TRBD1. The CDR3 contains 14 residues. V gave up 5 bases and J gave up 1 base; unmatched junction bases: 5. The V gene's germline CDR1 is MGHRA and CDR2 YSYEKL. Here the CDR3 DNA reads TGCGCCAGCAGCAGTCCGGGACAGTCCTACGAGCAGTACTTC. Protein sequence: CASSSPGQSYEQYF.

This clone is a singleton in its sample. The V and J genes are TRBV4-1 and TRBJ2-7; possibly TRBD1 for D (6 bases). Germline-derived CDR1 and CDR2 are MGHRA and YSYEKL. With 4 bases removed from V and 6 bases from J, the gap between germline ends came to 16 bases. The CDR3 contains 14 residues. The CDR3 is CASSRDEGDPEQYF. The DNA for the CDR3 is TGCGCCAGCAGCCGGGACGAGGGGGACCCCGAGCAGTACTTC.

CDR3 sequence: CASSYKTSGVNEQFF. The CDR3 region has the DNA TGTGCCAGCAGTTACAAGACTAGCGGGGTCAATGAGCAGTTCTTC. This chain connects TRBV6-6 to TRBJ2-1; the match to TRBD2 covers 11 bases. Germline V gene sequence: CDR1 MNHNY, CDR2 SVGAGI (reference sequence). V gave up 2 bases and J gave up 6 bases; unmatched junction bases: 3. The CDR3 is made up of 15 amino acids.

This clone was found a few times. The rearrangement links TRBV29-1 to TRBJ1-2; 8 bases are a match to TRBD1. CDR3 length: 11 amino acids. J lost 7 bases, V lost 7 bases, and 5 bases had no gene match. CDR1 and CDR2 (germline): SQVTM, ANQGSEA. CDR3 nucleotide sequence: TGCAGCGGACAGGGGTCCAGTGGCTACACCTTC. Amino acid sequence: CSGQGSSGYTF.

The gene calls are TRBV7-3 and TRBJ2-3; TRBD2 aligns across 8 bases. J lost 3 bases, V lost 5 bases, and 4 bases had no gene match. The CDR3 length is 14 residues. Germline V lookup: CDR1 SGHTA, CDR2 FQGTGA. The CDR3 DNA reads as TGTGCCAGCAGCCCCGGGGGGGTGACAGATACGCAGTATTTT. Amino acid sequence: CASSPGGVTDTQYF. Full variable domain (remainder filled in from reference TRBV7-3 and TRBJ2-3): GAGVSQTPSNKVTEKGKYVELRCDPISGHTALYWYRQSLGQGPEFLIYFQGTGAADDSGLPNDRFFAVRPEGSVSTLKIQRTERGDSAVYLCASSPGGVTDTQYFGPGTRLTVL.

V usage is TRBV5-1 and J usage is TRBJ2-1; 10 nucleotides align to TRBD2. V lost 0 bases, J lost 3 bases, and 9 bases stayed unmatched. The CDR3 covers 18 residues. From germline, CDR1 is SGHRS and CDR2 YFSETQ. The CDR3 region has the DNA TGCGCCAGCAGCTTGGCAGCGGGGGGGCCGAATATCTACAATGAGCAGTTCTTC. Translating it yields CASSLAAGGPNIYNEQFF.

This chain uses TRBV5-1 with TRBJ2-3; D is undetermined. Trimming stripped 1 base from V and 5 bases from J, with 5 bases between. The CDR3 is made up of 12 amino acids. Germline V CDR1 and CDR2: SGHRS, YFSETQ. CDR3 region: CASSLRGDTQYF. CDR3 in DNA: TGCGCCAGCAGCTTGCGCGGAGATACGCAGTATTTT.

The chain combines TRBV5-4 with TRBJ1-4, with 10 bases lining up with TRBD1. This CDR3 contains 16 residues. V shed 4 bases, J shed 8 bases, and the junction held 11 bases outside the gene matches. CDR1 is SGHNT, CDR2 YYREEE, per germline (reference sequence). As DNA, the CDR3 is TGTGCCAGCAGCCCGACCCCGGGGGACAGGGGAGAAAAACTGTTTTTT. Translating it yields CASSPTPGDRGEKLFF.

The chain employs TRBV18 and TRBJ2-7; 7 bases line up with TRBD2. In germline, CDR1 is KGHSH, CDR2 LQKENI. Germline trimming cut 6 bases from V and 6 bases from J; bases unmatched to any gene: 8. This CDR3 is built from 13 residues. The CDR3 DNA sequence: TGTGCCAGCTCGCCCACTAGCGCCCTCGAGCAGTACTTC. This gives the protein CASSPTSALEQYF.

This clone was seen once. This chain joins TRBV5-1 and TRBJ2-1; TRBD2 aligns across 9 bases. The CDR3 is 17 residues long. CDR1 is SGHRS, CDR2 YFSETQ, per germline. J gave up 0 bases and V 2 bases, and 6 bases lay outside the gene matches. In nucleotides, the CDR3 is TGCGCCAGCAGCTTTACCGGGACTAGCAGCTCCTACAATGAGCAGTTCTTC. It is translated as CASSFTGTSSSYNEQFF.

The rearrangement links TRBV27 to TRBJ1-5; D is undetermined. The CDR3 spans 15 residues. Germline assignment: CDR1 MNHEY and CDR2 SMNVEV (reference sequence). V gave up 4 bases and J gave up 1 base, with 11 bases separating them. The CDR3 is CASSWTGISNQPQHF. Here the CDR3 DNA reads TGTGCCAGCAGTTGGACGGGAATCAGCAATCAGCCCCAGCATTTT.

The chain has TRBV27 and TRBJ2-7; TRBD1 agrees at 7 bases. The germline CDR1 and CDR2 sequences are MNHEY and SMNVEV (reference sequence). V gave up 2 bases and J gave up 1 base; unmatched junction bases: 8. The CDR3 consists of 16 residues. The chain's CDR3 is CASSLSGGQDSYEQYF. The CDR3 DNA reads TGTGCCAGCAGTTTAAGCGGAGGACAGGATTCCTACGAGCAGTACTTC.

The genes are TRBV30 and TRBJ1-2; 8 bases map to TRBD1. This CDR3 spans 13 amino acids. Germline V gives CDR1 GTSNPN, CDR2 SVGIG (reference sequence). V lost 0 bases, J lost 7 bases, and 4 bases stayed unmatched. CDR3 loop: CAWSVGQGRGYTF. The CDR3 DNA is TGTGCCTGGAGTGTAGGACAGGGTCGTGGCTACACCTTC.

The V and J genes are TRBV9 and TRBJ2-2; TRBD2 aligns across 8 bases. V lost 4 bases and J lost 6; bases outside the gene matches: 11. There are 16 residues in the CDR3. Germline V gene lookup returns CDR1 SGDLS and CDR2 YYNGEE. CDR3 in amino acids: CASSPRSSGVPGELFF. The CDR3 nucleotides are TGTGCCAGCAGCCCCCGAAGTAGCGGGGTTCCCGGGGAGCTGTTTTTT.

The DNA for the CDR3 is TGTGCCAGCAGCGTGACCCTAGCGGGGGGCCGAAGACGAAACACCGGGGAGCTGTTTTTT. Its translation: CASSVTLAGGRRRNTGELFF. This sequence joins TRBV9 and TRBJ2-2; 11 bases match TRBD2. Germline assignment: CDR1 SGDLS and CDR2 YYNGEE. Trimming at V came to 2 bases and at J to 2 bases, leaving 14 bases not matched to a gene. The CDR3 totals 20 residues.

The chain couples TRBV6-1 to TRBJ2-4; 8 bases are a match to TRBD1. The germline V gene has CDR1 MNHNS and CDR2 SASEGT. Germline trimming cut 9 bases from V and 7 bases from J; bases unmatched to any gene: 14. The CDR3 loop spans 15 amino acids. The CDR3 loop is CASRLIDRTGNIQYF. In nucleotides, the CDR3 is TGTGCCAGTCGCCTAATTGACAGGACAGGGAACATTCAGTACTTC.

This sequence joins TRBV28 and TRBJ2-6; D perhaps matches TRBD1 (6 bases). The CDR3 loop spans 15 amino acids. With 2 bases removed from V and 2 bases from J, the gap between germline ends came to 7 bases. Germline V gene data show CDR1 as MDHEN and CDR2 as SYDVKM. The CDR3 nucleotides read TGTGCCAGCAGTTTAGGGGGCACTGGGGCCAACGTCCTGACTTTC. This codes for CASSLGGTGANVLTF.

The rearrangement links TRBV29-1 to TRBJ2-7, with 11 bases that match TRBD1. The CDR3 runs 14 residues. The trim removed 7 bases at V and 5 bases at J, leaving 10 bases unmatched. In germline, CDR1 is SQVTM, CDR2 ANQGSEA. Here the CDR3 DNA reads TGCAGCGCCTCTTCCGGGACAGGGGGAAACGAGCAGTACTTC. This codes for CSASSGTGGNEQYF.

The rearrangement uses TRBV30 and TRBJ2-7; D is perhaps TRBD2 (6 bases). The CDR3 has 14 amino acids. Trimming removed 0 bases at V and 2 bases at J, with 11 bases between. Per germline, CDR1 GTSNPN and CDR2 SVGIG (reference sequence). The CDR3 bases are TGTGCCTGGAGTGTTGGGACTTTAACCTACGAGCAGTACTTC. Translated: CAWSVGTLTYEQYF.